This T cell receptor (beta chain) was identified during a study of radiation and T cells in renal cell carcinoma. The time point is: blood 4 weeks post-SBRT, at nephrectomy. The treatment was: 15 Gy SBRT to primary tumor, nephrectomy 4 weeks later. Nephrectomy followed 15 Gy stereotactic body radiation by 4 weeks. Serial blood draws occurred at baseline and 2 and 4 weeks post-SBRT. The tumor was a clear cell renal cell carcinoma. The CDR3 totals 14 residues. Per the germline V gene, CDR1 is SGHAT and CDR2 is FQDESV (reference sequence). With V trimmed by 5 bases and J by 5 bases, 7 bases remained unmatched. On this clone itself: Its cognate antigen is unknown.

The protocol was immunoSEQ multiplex PCR, while the TCRdb copy is restricted to in-frame clones and leaves out a portion. The sample has around 78,000 clones, 80% to 90% seen once. The study's findings and limits: From baseline, blood top tumor clonotypes peaked at 2 weeks post-radiation.

This receptor was identified in a woman aged 65 to 85 with renal cell carcinoma. The chain carries TRBV11-1 and TRBJ2-7; the match to TRBD1 covers 9 bases. The material sequenced was blood, taken from a patient whose treatment included radiotherapy and nephrectomy. Written as DNA, the CDR3 is TGTGCCAGCAGCCCCCGGGACAGGGAGCACGAGCAGTACTTC. Its protein product is CASSPRDREHEQYF.